This is a list of T cell receptor beta chains from one sample in a study of T cells in Graves' hyperthyroidism and ophthalmopathy. TCRdb used MiXCR to reprocess the multiplex PCR reads, holding one entry per CDR3 protein. The sample carries 600,000 to 850,000 distinct CDR3 sequences, roughly a sixth recorded once. Sequencing was carried out using blood. The receptor source for this set is a woman aged 45-60 years with Graves' hyperthyroidism that later progressed to Graves' ophthalmopathy. The CDR3 runs from the conserved cysteine through the conserved F or W. A D gene is named only where the DNA matches it firmly. Rows give clone size only sometimes, using once, few, many, or a class for an expanded clone.

D	size	V	J	DNA	CDR3
-	few	TRBV20-1	TRBJ2-5	TGCAGTGCTAGCGGGCGGGCCCTCAGTCAGGAGACCCAGTACTTC	CSASGRALSQETQYF
-	-	TRBV30	TRBJ1-1	TGTGCCTGGAGTGTATCCAGGGCCACTGAAGCTTTCTTT	CAWSVSRATEAFF
-	-	TRBV9	TRBJ2-5	TGTGCCAGCAGCCTTCAGGTAAACCAAGAGACCCAGTACTTC	CASSLQVNQETQYF
TRBD1	-	TRBV5-5	TRBJ1-3	TGTGCCAGCAGCCTACGGGGGGACAGGGGATCCGCCGCCCCTGGAAACACCATATATTTT	CASSLRGDRGSAAPGNTIYF
-	many	TRBV7-2	TRBJ1-1	TGTGCCAGCAGCTTAGGTAGGCGGGCCACTGAAGCTTTCTTT	CASSLGRRATEAFF
-	-	TRBV7-2	TRBJ1-1	TGTGCCAGCAGGTCTGGGACGGTGAACACTGAAGCTTTCTTT	CASRSGTVNTEAFF
-	many	TRBV19	TRBJ2-5	TGTGCCAGTAGTATACAAGTGGCAGAGACCCAGTACTTC	CASSIQVAETQYF
-	few	TRBV5-6	TRBJ1-1	TGTGCCAGCACTGTTTCCCTGTCGCCTTCTTTCTTT	CASTVSLSPSFF
-	many	TRBV5-4	TRBJ2-3	TGTGCCAGCACCTCAAGGGGGTTCACAGATACGCAGTATTTT	CASTSRGFTDTQYF
-	few	TRBV19	TRBJ2-3	TGTGCCAGTAGTATCCCCTCCGGCAGGGTCACAGATACGCAGTATTTT	CASSIPSGRVTDTQYF
-	many	TRBV11-1	TRBJ1-2	TGTGCCAGCAGCGAACGATCGGGCCTTTCGCGATGGGGCTACACCTTC	CASSERSGLSRWGYTF
TRBD1	many	TRBV18	TRBJ1-2	TGTGCCAGCTCACCCCAAGGACAGGGGGGCTACACCTTC	CASSPQGQGGYTF
-	-	TRBV4-1	TRBJ2-7	TGCGCCAGCAGCCCAGGACAGCGAAAGGGCGAGCAGTACTTC	CASSPGQRKGEQYF
-	many	TRBV18	TRBJ1-1	TGTGCCAGCTCACCTATCGGAGCAGGCACTGAAGCTTTCTTT	CASSPIGAGTEAFF
-	many	TRBV3-1	TRBJ1-1	TGTGCCAGCAGCCATACAGGGTGGGGCACTGAAGCTTTCTTT	CASSHTGWGTEAFF
-	many	TRBV2	TRBJ2-5	TGTGCCAGCAGGGCGGTTGGAGCGTACCAAGAGACCCAGTACTTC	CASRAVGAYQETQYF
TRBD1	few	TRBV19	TRBJ2-3	TGTGCCAGTAGTCCTAGGCGGGACAGGGTTACAGATACGCAGTATTTT	CASSPRRDRVTDTQYF
-	-	TRBV18	TRBJ2-3	TGTGCCAGCTTACCACCGAGCCAGGTGGTAGACACAGATACGCAGTATTTT	CASLPPSQVVDTDTQYF
-	many	TRBV3-1	TRBJ1-6	TGTGCCAGCAGCTCGGGGGTCCAGGGAGTAAATTCACCCCTCCACTTT	CASSSGVQGVNSPLHF
-	-	TRBV5-1	TRBJ2-3	TGCGCCAGCGTCGCCGGAACGTCCTCGTCTACTACAGATACGCAGTATTTT	CASVAGTSSSTTDTQYF
-	few	TRBV6-1	TRBJ2-7	TGTGCCAGCAGTTCGCCAGGGGACTACGAGCAGTACTTC	CASSSPGDYEQYF
-	many	TRBV9	TRBJ1-5	TGTGCCAGCAGCGTAAGCCCCGCGGACAATCAGCCCCAGCATTTT	CASSVSPADNQPQHF
TRBD2	few	TRBV9	TRBJ2-3	TGTGCCAGCAGCGTCTTCAGCGGGGGGAACGCAGATACGCAGTATTTT	CASSVFSGGNADTQYF
TRBD1	-	TRBV3-1	TRBJ2-7	TGTGCCAGCAGCGAAAGAGGGGGCGCGGATTACGAGCAGTACTTC	CASSERGGADYEQYF
-	few	TRBV24-1	TRBJ1-1	TGTGCCACCAGGGGGGCCGGGAGAAACACTGAAGCTTTCTTT	CATRGAGRNTEAFF
TRBD1	many	TRBV3-1	TRBJ2-1	TGTGCCAGCAGCCTCGACAGGGCAAATGAGCAGTTCTTC	CASSLDRANEQFF
TRBD1	many	TRBV6-1	TRBJ1-1	TGTGCCAGCAGCGCCAGGGGGTCGGTCACTGAAGCTTTCTTT	CASSARGSVTEAFF
-	-	TRBV19	TRBJ2-2	TGTGCCAGTAGTATAGGGTCCGACTCTCGGGGGGAGCTGTTTTTT	CASSIGSDSRGELFF
TRBD2	many	TRBV12-3/TRBV12-4	TRBJ2-7	TGTGCCAGCAGTTCCGTGGAGCGGGGGGGAAGCTACGAGCAGTACTTC	CASSSVERGGSYEQYF
-	-	TRBV6-1	TRBJ1-1	TGTGCCAGCAGTGAGGTTGGGCGGACTAACACTGAAGCTTTCTTT	CASSEVGRTNTEAFF
-	-	TRBV6-1	TRBJ2-2	TGTGCCAGCAGTCCCGACCCTTTCACCGGGGAGCTGTTTTTT	CASSPDPFTGELFF
-	many	TRBV6-1	TRBJ1-1	TGTGCCAGCAGTTCCGACTCGGGGACTGTCTTCACTGAAGCTTTCTTT	CASSSDSGTVFTEAFF
TRBD2	many	TRBV20-1	TRBJ2-3	TGCAGTGCTAGAGACCAAGGGACTAGCGGCACAGATACGCAGTATTTT	CSARDQGTSGTDTQYF
-	-	TRBV6-5	TRBJ2-1	TGTGCCAGCAGTTACTTGCGGGGTCGCTCCTACAATGAGCAGTTCTTC	CASSYLRGRSYNEQFF
TRBD2	-	TRBV7-8	TRBJ2-7	TGTGCCAGCGACTCCCTAGCGGGGGGGCCAATCTACGAGCAGTACTTC	CASDSLAGGPIYEQYF
-	few	TRBV6-5	TRBJ2-2	TGTGCCAGCAGTTACGAGACAACCAACACCGGGGAGCTGTTTTTT	CASSYETTNTGELFF
TRBD1	few	TRBV30	TRBJ1-1	TGTGCCTGGACAGTTACAGGGGTTCAAGCTTTCTTT	CAWTVTGVQAFF
-	-	TRBV6-5	TRBJ2-7	TGTGCCAGCAGTTACTCCTCCTCTCTCTACGAGCAGTACTTC	CASSYSSSLYEQYF
TRBD2	few	TRBV6-5	TRBJ2-1	TGTGCCAGCAGTTATAGAGCGGGGGGGCGGTACAATGAGCAGTTCTTC	CASSYRAGGRYNEQFF
-	many	TRBV11-2	TRBJ2-1	TGTACCAGCAGCTTAATAGCGAATGAGCAGTTCTTC	CTSSLIANEQFF
TRBD2	-	TRBV5-4	TRBJ2-3	TGTGCCAGCAGGTCGGGGGGAAACCGGGGAGAAGATACGCAGTATTTT	CASRSGGNRGEDTQYF
TRBD1	-	TRBV19	TRBJ2-2	TGTGCCACCCGGGACAGGGTTAACACCGGGGAGCTGTTTTTT	CATRDRVNTGELFF
-	-	TRBV3-1	TRBJ1-2	TGTGCCAGCAGCCCCGGGGTGGTCGGCTACACCTTC	CASSPGVVGYTF
-	many	TRBV12-3/TRBV12-4	TRBJ1-2	TGTGCCAGCAGTCCTTCGCGGACAACCAATGGCTACACCTTC	CASSPSRTTNGYTF
-	many	TRBV20-1	TRBJ2-5	TGCAGTGCTAGAGAGTCGGCTAGGACAGAGACCCAGTACTTC	CSARESARTETQYF
-	few	TRBV5-6	TRBJ2-3	TGTGCCAGCAGCTTGGCCCAATACGATACGCAGTATTTT	CASSLAQYDTQYF
TRBD1	-	TRBV12-3/TRBV12-4	TRBJ1-3	TGTGCCAGCAAAGAGGACAGGGATTTCTCTGGAAACACCATATATTTT	CASKEDRDFSGNTIYF
TRBD1	-	TRBV20-1	TRBJ2-7	TGCAGTGCTAGAGATGGGTGGCAGGGGGTGGGGGAGCAGTACTTC	CSARDGWQGVGEQYF
-	few	TRBV20-1	TRBJ1-1	TGCAGTGCTAGATCCCTACACGGGGACACTGAAGCTTTCTTT	CSARSLHGDTEAFF
-	-	TRBV12-3/TRBV12-4	TRBJ1-1	TGTGCCAGCAGTTTGAACGAAGAAGCTTTCTTT	CASSLNEEAFF
TRBD1	few	TRBV10-3	TRBJ1-5	TGTGCCATCAGTGCGCAGGGGGATCAGCCCCAGCATTTT	CAISAQGDQPQHF
-	few	TRBV7-9	TRBJ2-3	TGTGCCAGCAGACAGAGCATCGTTTCAGAGGGATTGTTTTCAGTTGAACAGTATTTT	CASRQSIVSEGLFSVEQYF
TRBD2	few	TRBV9	TRBJ2-2	TGTGCCAGCAGCTCCCCTCTAGCGGCGAACACCGGGGAGCTGTTTTTT	CASSSPLAANTGELFF
-	many	TRBV20-1	TRBJ2-3	TGCAGTGCTAGAGATGGTTGGGAAGATACGCAGTATTTT	CSARDGWEDTQYF
-	-	TRBV10-3	TRBJ1-3	TGTGCCACTCACTCTGGAAACACCATATATTTT	CATHSGNTIYF
TRBD1	few	TRBV19	TRBJ1-1	TGTGCCAGTAGTACTCGACAGGGGTTGAACACTGAAGCTTTCTTT	CASSTRQGLNTEAFF
-	many	TRBV20-1	TRBJ2-7	TGCAGTGTTTCCCTCTCCGGGACCGTCTACGAGCAGTACTTC	CSVSLSGTVYEQYF
TRBD2	few	TRBV29-1	TRBJ2-1	TGCAGCGTCCGGACTAGCGGGGGATCGGAGCAGTTCTTC	CSVRTSGGSEQFF